This TCR beta chain was found in a study of PD-1 blockade in classical Hodgkin lymphoma. Whole-study context: Patients were administered nivolumab (3 mg/kg intravenously) every 2 weeks. Broader study findings: TCR diversity rose significantly by C4D1 in CD4+ but not CD8+ cells. Nivolumab initiation under 1 year post-ASCT meant exclusion. Relative to healthy donors, newly diagnosed patients reportedly had lower baseline TCR diversity, which was reported as lower still in relapsed/refractory patients.

Clones were read by immunoSEQ multiplex PCR, and TCRdb kept only the in-frame ones, dropping some. The sample has 75,000 to 100,000 clones; approximately 80% are singletons. Remarks on this clone: The antigen remains undetermined.

Every patient relapsed after autologous stem cell transplantation, and brentuximab vedotin exposure varied. In germline, CDR1 is SGDLS, CDR2 YYNGEE. This CDR3 has 16 residues. V was clipped by 3 bases and J by 3 bases; unmatched bases: 9. This chain joins TRBV9 and TRBJ2-1; 7 bases line up with TRBD1. The TCR originated in a human donor with classical Hodgkin lymphoma. The sequencing used peripheral blood mononuclear cells (PBMCs), collected at baseline. CDR3 coding DNA: TGTGCCAGCAGCGCCACAGGGGCGTTTAACTACAATGAGCAGTTCTTC. Protein product: CASSATGAFNYNEQFF.